The sample holds many counts of the clone carrying this T cell receptor beta chain. Its antigen is currently unknown. The length of the CDR3 is 14 residues. Trimming took off 2 bases at V and 12 bases at J, with 17 bases between the two ends. From germline, CDR1 is SGHTA and CDR2 FQGNSA. This sample is drawn from a study of naive and memory T cell subsets. Overall study findings and caveats: TCRs were reportedly recovered from both biopsy types, mostly tuberculin test sites.

The SP2 primer and nested alpha and beta constant region primers amplified ligated cDNA in four rounds. Blood and skin TCR RNA was reverse transcribed with alpha and beta constant primers. TCRdb analysed the UMI-ligation and nested PCR reads with MiXCR anew, one entry per CDR3 protein. The sample has about 37,000 distinct CDR3 sequences, about 11% seen once. Documented treatment: skin biopsy from PPD injection site in Mantoux-positive individual. The library had UMIs added by 3' ligation of an oligonucleotide to TCR cDNA. Individuals with a positive Mantoux test gave biopsies from PPD-injected skin. This TCR came from an adult in good health. The input for sequencing was skin, taken from a tuberculin skin test site. The rearrangement links TRBV7-2 to TRBJ2-1; tentatively, D is TRBD1 (6 bases). The CDR3 DNA follows: TGTGCCAGCAGCTTAAATTCATTACAGGGCTTGCAGTTCTTC. As protein: CASSLNSLQGLQFF.